The rows below give T cell receptor beta chains drawn from one sample of a study of T cell repertoires in cytomegalovirus infection. TCRdb re-called the reads with MiXCR, one entry per CDR3 protein. The data contain 600,000 to 700,000 distinct CDR3 sequences, around 31% of them seen just once; the ten biggest clones take up about 18%. No antigen is known for these receptors. This sample comprised cultured PBMCs, obtained from culture after CMV antigen stimulation. The receptors derive from a human donor in good health (CMV status not recorded). Some clones in this sample may be carry-over from other donors' samples. The CDR3 runs from the conserved cysteine through the conserved F or W. A D gene is named only where the DNA matches it firmly. Not all rows give a size; the values are once, few, many and, for expanded clones, a class.

clone size,J gene,V gene,D gene,CDR3 protein,CDR3 DNA
few,TRBJ1-3,TRBV18,NA,CASSPVPSSGNTIYF,TGTGCCAGCTCACCAGTACCTTCCTCTGGAAACACCATATATTTT
NA,TRBJ1-5,TRBV24-1,NA,CATITRIGDWNYPQHF,TGTGCCACCATTACTCGAATAGGGGACTGGAATTATCCCCAGCATTTT
NA,TRBJ2-1,TRBV29-1,NA,CSVGELGYNEQFF,TGCAGCGTCGGCGAGTTAGGGTACAATGAGCAGTTCTTC
few,TRBJ1-5,TRBV6-1,NA,CASSEGANGNQPQHF,TGTGCCAGCAGTGAAGGGGCGAACGGCAATCAGCCCCAGCATTTT
many,TRBJ1-2,TRBV7-2,NA,CASSFSPDSLSYTF,TGTGCCAGCAGCTTTTCGCCGGACAGTCTTAGCTACACCTTC
NA,TRBJ2-7,TRBV10-3,TRBD2,CAISGLAVFHEQYF,TGTGCCATCAGTGGACTAGCTGTCTTCCACGAGCAGTACTTC
NA,TRBJ2-4,TRBV20-1,NA,CSASGGEGGGIQYF,TGCAGTGCTAGTGGGGGAGAGGGAGGGGGCATTCAGTACTTC
NA,TRBJ2-7,TRBV7-8,NA,CASSPRRLIYEQYF,TGTGCCAGCAGCCCGAGGAGACTAATTTACGAGCAGTACTTC
NA,TRBJ2-3,TRBV28,TRBD1,CASSVYRGSDTQYF,TGTGCCAGCAGTGTATACAGGGGGTCAGATACGCAGTATTTT
NA,TRBJ1-2,TRBV27,NA,CASSSNVPKVYTF,TGTGCCAGCAGTTCCAACGTACCTAAGGTTTATACCTTC
NA,TRBJ2-3,TRBV2,NA,CASSAFGMGSTDTQYF,TGTGCCAGCAGCGCCTTTGGTATGGGCAGCACAGATACGCAGTATTTT
few,TRBJ2-7,TRBV4-1,TRBD2,CASSHGVAGAGEQYF,TGCGCCAGCAGCCACGGGGTAGCGGGGGCAGGAGAGCAGTACTTC
NA,TRBJ2-1,TRBV7-6,TRBD2,CASSFYSGGQPYNEQFF,TGTGCCAGCAGCTTTTATAGCGGGGGGCAGCCCTACAATGAGCAGTTCTTC
many,TRBJ2-5,TRBV7-6,NA,CASSSLRGETQYF,TGTGCCAGCAGCTCATTAAGGGGGGAGACCCAGTACTTC
NA,TRBJ1-2,TRBV12-5,NA,CASGLVLSLVSYGYTF,TGTGCTAGTGGTTTGGTACTCTCCTTGGTCAGCTATGGCTACACCTTC
NA,TRBJ2-3,TRBV9,NA,CASSVDILGRGRLFTTDMQYF,TGTGCCAGCAGCGTAGATATCTTAGGGCGGGGGCGACTATTTACCACAGATATGCAGTATTTT
few,TRBJ1-5,TRBV15,NA,CATSRDLRDNQPQHF,TGTGCCACCAGCAGAGATCTCAGGGATAATCAGCCCCAGCATTTT
NA,TRBJ2-5,TRBV7-8,NA,CASTPGRTPPETQYF,TGTGCCAGCACTCCGGGGCGGACCCCCCCAGAGACCCAGTACTTC
many,TRBJ1-5,TRBV6-1,NA,CASKKLAGEDQPQHF,TGTGCCAGCAAGAAGTTGGCAGGGGAAGATCAGCCCCAGCATTTT
NA,TRBJ2-1,TRBV7-2,TRBD2,CASSRRSAGGRANEQFF,TGTGCCAGCAGCCGCCGATCCGCTGGCGGGAGGGCCAATGAGCAGTTCTTC